This paragraph covers one TCR beta chain sequence. What it binds is unknown. The method was immunoSEQ multiplex PCR; TCRdb's version includes in-frame clones alone and lacks a portion of them. The data hold 80,000 to 100,000 clones, with over 75% observed a single time. V shed 4 bases and J shed 6 bases, with 17 bases lying between them. The CDR3 covers 14 residues. CDR1 is SGDLS, CDR2 YYNGEE, per germline. This entry belongs to a study of cytomegalovirus exposure and HLA in healthy donors. Findings of the study overall: Altogether, more than 150 TCR beta chains were recorded as cytomegalovirus-associated. The dataset shows that most TCR sequences were rare, while some public TCRs occurred in many donors.

Material: PBMCs. The V gene is TRBV9, the J gene TRBJ2-7; D perhaps matches TRBD1 (6 bases). The source is a man between 18 and 35 years old in good health and CMV-seropositive. The CDR3 is CASSPTTGSPEQYF. CDR3 in DNA: TGTGCCAGCAGCCCTACCACAGGGTCACCCGAGCAGTACTTC.